The 22 T cell receptor beta chains presented below share a single source sample, sequenced in a study of shared clonotypes between healthy human individuals. The assay was immunoSEQ multiplex PCR, and TCRdb's table has in-frame clones only and misses some. The sample has some 500,000 clones; approximately 95% are singletons. Sequenced material: naive CD4+ T cells sorted from blood. Subset described: CD45RA+ positively selected. The receptors were sampled from a woman aged 25 to 39 in good health.

The V call is TRBV19, the J call TRBJ2-3, with 8 bases identical to TRBD2. The CDR3 covers 12 residues. The V and J ends lost 6 bases and 11 bases, in that order; junction bases with no gene match: 7. Germline values: CDR1 LNHDA, CDR2 SQIVND (reference sequence). DNA of the CDR3: TGTGCCAGTAGGGGTAGCGGGATTGGGCAGTATTTT. Protein: CASRGSGIGQYF.

The CDR3 protein is CASKRKLTGSTEAFF. CDR3 sequence (DNA): TGTGCCAGCAAAAGAAAGCTTACAGGGAGCACTGAAGCTTTCTTT. The chain employs TRBV28 and TRBJ1-1, with D possibly TRBD1 on 6 matching bases. The V gene lost 7 bases and the J gene lost 4 bases, with 19 bases spanning the gap. There are 15 residues in the CDR3. Germline CDR1 and CDR2: MDHEN and SYDVKM.

V gene TRBV7-9 combines with J gene TRBJ1-5; a possible D gene is TRBD1 (5 bases). Germline loops: CDR1 SEHNR, CDR2 FQNEAQ (reference sequence). V dropped 6 bases and J dropped 9 bases, with 15 bases sitting between them. The length of the CDR3 is 13 residues. This CDR3 reads CASSPDSLRPQHF. The DNA for the CDR3 is TGTGCCAGCAGTCCAGACAGTCTAAGGCCCCAGCATTTT.

The chain employs TRBV7-2 and TRBJ1-5; D gene ambiguous. V was clipped by 5 bases and J by 4 bases, with 6 bases between them. Germline V CDR1 and CDR2: SGHTA, FQGNSA. This CDR3 contains 12 residues. In DNA form, the CDR3 reads TGTGCCAGCAGCCCCAGTAATCAGCCCCAGCATTTT. It is translated as CASSPSNQPQHF.

The V call is TRBV27, the J call TRBJ1-1; D remains ambiguous. Germline CDR1 MNHEY, CDR2 SMNVEV (reference sequence). This CDR3 is built from 14 residues. Trimming stripped 2 bases from V and 0 bases from J, with 7 bases between. The CDR3 here is CASSLGGLNTEAFF. Written as DNA, the CDR3 is TGTGCCAGCAGTTTAGGAGGGTTGAACACTGAAGCTTTCTTT.

V usage is TRBV5-1 and J usage is TRBJ2-1; D not certain. Germline CDR1 SGHRS, CDR2 YFSETQ. The germline V and J ends were trimmed by 3 bases and 10 bases, with 11 bases remaining between them. This CDR3 spans 12 amino acids. CDR3 protein: CASSSKWEEQFF. In nucleotides, the CDR3 is TGCGCCAGCAGCTCCAAATGGGAAGAGCAGTTCTTC.

The chain has TRBV7-9 and TRBJ2-7, with TRBD2 matching 8 bases. V dropped 4 bases and J dropped 8; count of bases not matched to a gene: 10. Germline values: CDR1 SEHNR, CDR2 FQNEAQ (reference sequence). This CDR3 has 14 residues. As DNA, the CDR3 is TGTGCCAGCAGCTCCCTGGTGGCGGGAGGCCAGCAGTACTTC. It is translated as CASSSLVAGGQQYF.

This chain joins TRBV18 and TRBJ2-1; TRBD1 agrees at 9 bases. Germline V gives CDR1 KGHSH, CDR2 LQKENI. Germline trimming cut 6 bases from V and 4 bases from J; bases unmatched to any gene: 10. CDR3 length: 16 residues. For the CDR3, the DNA is TGTGCCAGCTCCACGGGCGGGACAGGGATATACAATGAGCAGTTCTTC. Translating gives CASSTGGTGIYNEQFF.

This chain links TRBV6-5 with TRBJ2-7; the D gene is possibly TRBD1 (6 bases). The CDR3 is 15 residues long. Germline V gene data show CDR1 as MNHEY and CDR2 as SVGAGI. V was pared by 5 bases and J by 3 bases, with 17 bases between. CDR3 residues: CASSQNRDTYYEQYF. CDR3 coding DNA: TGTGCCAGCAGTCAGAACCGGGACACATACTACGAGCAGTACTTC.

V is TRBV5-8 and J is TRBJ2-6; 9 positions agree with TRBD2. The CDR3 covers 19 residues. Germline V gives CDR1 SGHTS, CDR2 YDEGEE. With V trimmed by 4 bases and J by 0 bases, 11 bases remained unmatched. CDR3 bases: TGTGCCAGCAGCCTCGGACACCCTAGCGGGACCTCTGGGGCCAACGTCCTGACTTTC. Protein sequence: CASSLGHPSGTSGANVLTF.

The rearrangement uses TRBV11-3 and TRBJ2-7; no reliable D call. Trimming took off 0 bases at V and 7 bases at J, with 13 bases between the two ends. The CDR3 is 14 residues long. Germline V gene sequence: CDR1 SGHNT, CDR2 YENEEA. In nucleotides, the CDR3 is TGTGCCAGCAGCTTAGATCCGGGCCCATGGGAGCAGTACTTC. Amino acids: CASSLDPGPWEQYF.

This clone was seen a single time. The V and J genes are TRBV7-9 and TRBJ1-1, with TRBD1 matching 10 bases. Germline lookup yields CDR1 SEHNR and CDR2 FQNEAQ (reference sequence). This CDR3 comprises 13 residues. This CDR3 reads CSTGQGRDTEAFF. CDR3 coding DNA: TGTTCCACGGGACAGGGGAGGGACACTGAAGCTTTCTTT.

This clone was counted once. The rearrangement uses TRBV28 and TRBJ2-7, with 10 bases matching TRBD2. Germline loops: CDR1 MDHEN, CDR2 SYDVKM. V was pared by 2 bases and J by 4 bases, with 8 bases of the junction left unmatched. CDR3 length: 16 residues. In DNA form, the CDR3 reads TGTGCCAGCAGTTTAGGCCGGGCTAGCGGGAGTTACGAGCAGTACTTC. Its translation is CASSLGRASGSYEQYF.

The chain is built from TRBV5-1 and TRBJ2-3; 15 nucleotides line up with TRBD2. The junction had 2 bases not matched to a gene; V was cut back by 4 bases and J by 5 bases. The CDR3 is 15 residues long. CDR1 is SGHRS, CDR2 YFSETQ, per germline. The CDR3 is CASSGLAGGEDTQYF. As DNA, the CDR3 is TGCGCCAGCAGCGGACTAGCGGGAGGGGAAGATACGCAGTATTTT. Supplemented by reference TRBV5-1 and TRBJ2-3, the full variable domain reads KAGVTQTPRYLIKTRGQQVTLSCSPISGHRSVSWYQQTPGQGLQFLFEYFSETQRNKGNFPGRFSGRQFSNSRSEMNVSTLELGDSALYLCASSGLAGGEDTQYFGPGTRLTVL.

The genes are TRBV4-1 and TRBJ2-5; TRBD1 matches 9 bases. CDR3 size: 17 residues. V lost 1 base to trimming and J lost 5 bases; unmatched junction nucleotides: 11. Germline V gene sequence: CDR1 MGHRA, CDR2 YSYEKL. CDR3 DNA: TGCGCCAGCAGCCAAGTGGGGACAGGGCAAGATTGGGAGACCCAGTACTTC. This codes for CASSQVGTGQDWETQYF.

The rearrangement joins TRBV19 to TRBJ2-1, with TRBD2 matching over 11 bases. J lost 3 bases, V lost 4 bases, and 8 bases had no gene match. Germline values: CDR1 LNHDA, CDR2 SQIVND (reference sequence). The CDR3 covers 17 residues. CDR3 amino acids: CASSTRLAGGGYNEQFF. CDR3 sequence (DNA): TGTGCCAGTAGTACCAGATTAGCGGGAGGGGGCTACAATGAGCAGTTCTTC.

Turning to this clone: The same CDR3 can be traced to other DNA sequences in this sample. This chain links TRBV5-4 with TRBJ2-5; 14 bases are shared with TRBD2. V shed 3 bases, J shed 5 bases, and the junction held 6 bases outside the gene matches. Germline CDR1 is SGHNT and CDR2 is YYREEE (reference sequence). This CDR3 has 16 residues. The DNA for the CDR3 is TGTGCCAGCAGCTCGGGACTAGCGGGAGTGGGGGAGACCCAGTACTTC. Its protein is CASSSGLAGVGETQYF.

This chain uses TRBV5-8 with TRBJ2-7; 9 nucleotides line up with TRBD1. Germline V gene sequence: CDR1 SGHTS, CDR2 YDEGEE. The CDR3 length is 13 residues. Germline trimming cut 3 bases from V and 3 bases from J; bases unmatched to any gene: 1. The CDR3 region has the DNA TGTGCCAGCAGCTCGGACAGGGGCTACGAGCAGTACTTC. Amino acid sequence: CASSSDRGYEQYF.

CDR3 loop: CASKGANYGYTF. The DNA of the CDR3 is TGTGCCAGCAAGGGGGCTAACTATGGCTACACCTTC. The J gene is TRBJ1-2, the V gene TRBV6-5; weak D call: TRBD1 (6 bases). The CDR3 has 12 residues. Germline-derived CDR1 and CDR2 are MNHEY and SVGAGI. Trimming cost V 7 bases and J 0 bases, with 6 bases left between them.

The rearrangement links TRBV2 to TRBJ1-4; 7 positions agree with TRBD1. Germline V gene sequence: CDR1 SNHLY, CDR2 FYNNEI. J lost 8 bases, V lost 6 bases, and 9 bases had no gene match. CDR3 length: 14 residues. The CDR3 nucleotides read TGTGCCAGCAGAGCGACAGGGTCTGGAGAAAAACTGTTTTTT. This codes for CASRATGSGEKLFF.

V gene TRBV2 combines with J gene TRBJ2-7; D unclear. V lost 5 bases, J lost 5 bases, and 7 bases lay in between. The CDR3 is 11 amino acids. CDR1 SNHLY and CDR2 FYNNEI come from the germline V gene. CDR3 in DNA: TGTGCCAGCAGTCAAATTCACGAGCAGTACTTC. Its protein is CASSQIHEQYF.

J is TRBJ2-5 and V is TRBV5-4; D unresolved. From germline, CDR1 is SGHNT and CDR2 YYREEE (reference sequence). V gave up 0 bases and J gave up 0 bases, with 6 bases separating them. The CDR3 consists of 14 residues. The CDR3 DNA follows: TGTGCCAGCAGCTTGGAAGGCTACCAAGAGACCCAGTACTTC. It yields the protein CASSLEGYQETQYF.